A single T cell receptor beta chain is shown here with its context. This clone was found many times. Its recognized antigen is unknown. Within one base of it there is no much larger clone, and no base qualities were kept. The sample originates from a study of blood T cell repertoires in COVID-19 (dated by TCRdb to between 2020 and 2021). As for the study more broadly: Collaborator samples came from the United States, Italy and Spain and covered acute and convalescent phases of COVID-19. The material from the prospective study consisted of cDNA or gDNA derived from T cells, B-cell-depleted T cells, or PBMCs. Subjects who had been exposed to COVID-19, were actively infected with it, or had recovered from it provided the deeply sampled blood TCRbeta repertoires that made up the dataset. The repertoires were released in a freely available public database meant as a resource for research on the immune response to SARS-CoV-2. The samples were drawn from the first 160 participants of the ongoing ImmuneRACE study and from 1,200 or so subjects provided by 6 global collaborators. The sample metadata nearly always contained a de-identified subject ID, COVID-19 status, age in years and sex. Where available, HLA class I and class II types were obtained from metadata supplied by the sample provider rather than from assay-based typing. Overall study results and their limits: Clinical and demographic metadata were provided uncurated, with the amount varying by source and participant.

The collaborating institutions used their own protocols to collect whole blood in K2EDTA tubes. For TCRbeta analysis, collaborators shipped samples in one of three forms: frozen whole blood, isolated PBMCs, or DNA extracted from either of those sample types. TCRbeta CDR3 regions were amplified from genomic DNA by means of the immunoSEQ Assay, a bias-controlled multiplex PCR. In the paper's pipeline: The number of nucleated cells in each sample was estimated from the amplification of reference gene primers within the assay. To quantify the absolute abundance of each unique TCRbeta CDR3 rearrangement, sequence reads were collapsed and filtered. For each sample, productive Simpson clonality was calculated by taking the square root of Simpson's diversity index across productive rearrangements. Imported from immuneACCESS, the table was reduced by TCRdb to in-frame sequences with V and J called. These copies leave out some clones; in studies compared against another copy, an unresolved V gene accounts for under half, and the cause of the remainder is not known. For V, J and clone size, that table is used; D and trimming come from the DNA. The sample yields roughly 230,000 clones; approximately 84% were counted once. The ten largest clones add up to less than 5.5% of the sample.

CDR1 and CDR2, looked up from the germline V gene, are MNHNS and SASEGT. Measured from the cysteine to the phenylalanine, the CDR3 is 11 residues long. The sequence is cut down to CDR3 DNA, 33 bases in frame from base 1. V is cut by 3 bases and J by 6 bases, and the space between the germline ends is 3 bases. Sequencing was carried out using peripheral blood. The origin of this receptor is a man aged 45-60 years with active or convalescent COVID-19. Recombination linked TRBV6-1 to TRBJ2-1; a confident D gene designation cannot be given. The bases read TGTGCCAGCAGTGACATCAATGAGCAGTTCTTC. Its translation reads: CASSDINEQFF.